This T cell receptor beta chain was sequenced for a study of human CD8 memory T cell subsets. General study findings and limits: For stem-like memory and precursor exhausted T cells, diversity was similarly high, which was not true of effector memory cells. Chao1 estimates indicated that stem-like memory T cells may be more diverse than precursor exhausted T cells.

In germline, CDR1 is SGHTA, CDR2 FQGTGA. There are 13 residues in the CDR3. Cells that were CCR7+ PD-1- TIGIT- were defined as the stem-like memory CD8+ T cell population, referred to as TSTEM. Extraction of RNA, which was performed with an RNeasy Mini Kit, drew on duplicate vials of approximately 140,000 sorted CD8+ T cells per subset. Making the TCR beta libraries relied on UMI-labeled 5' RACE. TCRdb re-analyzed the 5' RACE reads; it lists each CDR3 protein once, without DNA. Its listing shows about 7,000 distinct CDR3 sequences. To note about this clonotype: Antigen: not known.

The rearrangement joins TRBV7-3 to TRBJ2-7. This TCR derives from a human donor in good health. The specimen sequenced was CD8+ stem-like memory T cells (TSCM and TCM) sorted from PBMCs. Stated subset: stem-like memory CD8 T cells (TSTEM), CCR7+ PD-1- TIGIT-. CDR3 residues: CASSLAESYEQYF.